These T cell receptor beta chains were read from a single sample in a study of graft-versus-host responses after intestinal transplantation. Clones were read by immunoSEQ multiplex PCR, and TCRdb kept only the in-frame ones, dropping some. This sample has just under 6,500 clones, with roughly 80% found just once. The input for sequencing was ileum tissue, taken roughly 310 days after intestinal transplant. All receptors come from a human patient who received an intestinal transplant, so some T cells may come from the graft donor. Each CDR3 is given with its conserved first and last residue. D genes are given only for firm matches. Where a row states a size, it is once, few, many or the class of an expanded clone; other rows omit it.

CDR3: CASSSDTWLEQYF
DNA: TGTGCCAGCAGCTCCGACACTTGGCTCGAGCAGTACTTC
D: NA
size: NA
V: TRBV7-9
J: TRBJ2-7

CDR3: CASSDRGDYTEAFF
DNA: TGTGCCAGCAGTGACAGGGGAGATTACACTGAAGCTTTCTTT
D: NA
size: NA
V: TRBV2
J: TRBJ1-1

CDR3: CASSLANQETQYF
DNA: TGTGCCAGCAGCCTCGCAAATCAAGAGACCCAGTACTTC
D: NA
size: NA
V: TRBV7-3
J: TRBJ2-5

CDR3: CASSWGSGGVQETQYF
DNA: TGTGCCAGCAGCTGGGGTAGCGGGGGGGTACAAGAGACCCAGTACTTC
D: TRBD2
size: NA
V: TRBV11-2
J: TRBJ2-5

CDR3: CASRGTAYEQYF
DNA: TGTGCCAGCAGGGGGACAGCCTACGAGCAGTACTTC
D: TRBD1
size: NA
V: TRBV2
J: TRBJ2-7

CDR3: CASSLGTSGYEQYF
DNA: TGTGCCAGCAGTCTCGGGACTAGCGGCTACGAGCAGTACTTC
D: TRBD2
size: few
V: TRBV6-4
J: TRBJ2-7

CDR3: CASSLVAERGYTF
DNA: TGCGCCAGCAGCTTGGTGGCAGAGAGGGGCTACACCTTC
D: NA
size: NA
V: TRBV5-1
J: TRBJ1-2

CDR3: CASSPRTGERDNEQFF
DNA: TGTGCCAGCAGCCCTAGGACAGGGGAAAGGGATAATGAGCAGTTCTTC
D: TRBD1
size: NA
V: TRBV9
J: TRBJ2-1

CDR3: CASNQGLNYGYTF
DNA: TGTGCCAGTAACCAGGGCCTGAACTATGGCTACACCTTC
D: NA
size: NA
V: TRBV19
J: TRBJ1-2

CDR3: CASSQGGGKETQYF
DNA: TGTGCCAGCAGCCAGGGAGGGGGGAAAGAGACCCAGTACTTC
D: NA
size: NA
V: TRBV7-6
J: TRBJ2-5

CDR3: CASGARQGVTYEQYF
DNA: TGTGCCAGCGGGGCCAGACAGGGGGTCACCTACGAGCAGTACTTC
D: TRBD1
size: NA
V: TRBV6-5
J: TRBJ2-7

CDR3: CASSWTGGTYEQYF
DNA: TGCGCCAGCAGCTGGACAGGCGGAACCTACGAGCAGTACTTC
D: TRBD1
size: NA
V: TRBV5-1
J: TRBJ2-7

CDR3: CASSTLQGGQETQYF
DNA: TGTGCCAGCAGCACCTTACAGGGAGGCCAAGAGACCCAGTACTTC
D: NA
size: once
V: TRBV5-6
J: TRBJ2-5

CDR3: CASSPGGQQETQYF
DNA: TGTGCCAGCTCACCGGGGGGGCAACAAGAGACCCAGTACTTC
D: NA
size: NA
V: TRBV18
J: TRBJ2-5

CDR3: CASPQGQETQYF
DNA: TGTGCCAGCCCACAGGGTCAAGAGACCCAGTACTTC
D: NA
size: NA
V: TRBV18
J: TRBJ2-5

CDR3: CASSFPPGLAGVTQETQYF
DNA: TGTGCCAGCAGCTTTCCGCCGGGACTAGCGGGAGTGACACAAGAGACCCAGTACTTC
D: TRBD2
size: NA
V: TRBV7-8
J: TRBJ2-5

CDR3: CASSLDRDQPQHF
DNA: TGCGCCAGCAGCCTGGACAGGGATCAGCCCCAGCATTTT
D: TRBD1
size: few
V: TRBV4-1
J: TRBJ1-5

CDR3: CASSETGGSYNEQFF
DNA: TGTGCCAGCAGTGAGACAGGGGGCTCCTACAATGAGCAGTTCTTC
D: TRBD1
size: NA
V: TRBV25-1
J: TRBJ2-1

CDR3: CASSEQGAKYSPLHF
DNA: TGTGCCAGCAGTGAACAGGGGGCTAAATATTCACCCCTCCACTTT
D: TRBD1
size: few
V: TRBV2
J: TRBJ1-6

CDR3: CASPRSYSGNTIYF
DNA: TGTGCCTCCCCACGGAGCTACTCTGGAAACACCATATATTTT
D: NA
size: NA
V: TRBV27
J: TRBJ1-3

CDR3: CASSQGTDEAFF
DNA: TGCGCCAGCAGCCAAGGGACCGATGAAGCTTTCTTT
D: NA
size: NA
V: TRBV4-1
J: TRBJ1-1

CDR3: CASSVVGANTGELFF
DNA: TGTGCCAGCAGCGTAGTAGGTGCGAACACCGGGGAGCTGTTTTTT
D: NA
size: NA
V: TRBV9
J: TRBJ2-2